This T cell receptor (beta chain) was recorded in a study of cytomegalovirus exposure and HLA in healthy donors. Broader study findings: TCR beta V segments were, for the most part, productive about 87% or about 30% of the time in an earlier analysis.

Concerning this clone: Its antigen remains unknown.

The germline CDR1 and CDR2 sequences are SGHNT and YYREEE (reference sequence). Trimming took off 4 bases at V and 2 bases at J, with 13 bases between the two ends. The CDR3 is made up of 14 amino acids. PCR used 60 Vbeta primers and 13 Jbeta primers. Method: immunoSEQ multiplex PCR; TCRdb's copy keeps in-frame clones and lacks some. The profile shows roughly 190,000 clones, around 80% of them singletons. This rearrangement joins TRBV5-4 to TRBJ2-7; D may be TRBD1 (6 bases). The clonotype was recovered from a woman in her 40s in good health and CMV-seronegative. The sequenced sample was PBMCs. CDR3 nucleotide sequence: TGTGCCAGCAGCCCGTCGGGACAAACCTACGAGCAGTACTTC. As protein: CASSPSGQTYEQYF. Full variable domain (remainder filled in from reference TRBV5-4 and TRBJ2-7): ETGVTQSPTHLIKTRGQQVTLRCSSQSGHNTVSWYQQALGQGPQFIFQYYREEENGRGNFPPRFSGLQFPNYSSELNVNALELDDSALYLCASSPSGQTYEQYFGPGTRLTVT.